This TCR beta chain was recorded in a study of siplizumab effects on memory and regulatory T cells. About this clone: Its antigen is unknown.

The table came from immunoSEQ multiplex PCR; TCRdb's copy has only in-frame clones and leaves some out. The sample holds 50,000 or so clones, 95% to 98% seen once. Researchers sequenced unstimulated naive, memory, effector memory and TEMRA subsets in a few donor pairs. Study-level points and caveats: In unstimulated cells, naive T cells appeared more diverse than memory T cells and seemed major alloresponse contributors. Where siplizumab was present, mappable alloreactive CD4+ clones averaged approximately 70% Treg-derived, compared with more than 25% in controls. For siplizumab cultures, the suppressive function of their proliferating Tregs was not confirmed.

CDR3 size: 16 residues. Germline CDR1 GTSNPN, CDR2 SVGIG (reference sequence). V lost 1 base and J lost 1; bases outside the gene matches: 4. Material for sequencing was naive CD4+ T cells sorted from blood. This TCR was recovered from a human donor in good health. The V gene is TRBV30, the J gene TRBJ2-5, with 12 bases fitting TRBD2. CDR3 residues: CAWSGGLAGPQETQYF. In DNA, the CDR3 is TGTGCCTGGAGTGGGGGACTAGCGGGCCCCCAAGAGACCCAGTACTTC.